A single sample is the source of the 6 T cell receptor beta chains below, sequenced in a study of T cells in Graves' hyperthyroidism and ophthalmopathy (dated 2019 in TCRdb). The library was obtained by multiplex PCR. Sequencing was carried out with an Illumina HiSeq 2000. Amplification of TCR beta CDR3 regions was carried out from RNA transcripts. For the first round of RT-PCR on the TCR CDR3, the HTBI primer set was used together with the Qiagen OneStep RT-PCR kit. TCRdb reworked the public reads: Q25 trimming with fastp, MiXCR clone assembly, productive beta chains retained. Duplicate CDR3 protein sequences are folded into a single record with the most common DNA and genes. In all, the sample holds more than 500,000 distinct CDR3 sequences, and roughly 16% of those were seen once. Around 4% of the sample is taken by the ten largest. The sample comprised blood. Receptor source: a woman aged 25 to 39 with Graves' hyperthyroidism.

This clonotype came up many times. This chain connects TRBV5-1 to TRBJ2-1; 7 bases agree with TRBD2. The J segment lost 6 bases and the V segment lost 1 base, leaving 13 bases of the junction unmatched. There are 17 residues in the CDR3. Germline assignment: CDR1 SGHRS and CDR2 YFSETQ. The CDR3 DNA follows: TGCGCCAGCAGCTTGTTCCAAGTTGCGGGAGCGATCAATGAGCAGTTCTTC. Translating it yields CASSLFQVAGAINEQFF.

V gene TRBV2 combines with J gene TRBJ1-5, with D perhaps matching TRBD1 (6 bases). V dropped 3 bases and J dropped 9 bases, with 15 bases sitting between them. The CDR3 is 14 amino acids. Germline CDR1 SNHLY, CDR2 FYNNEI. This chain's CDR3 is CASSERGAGWPQHF. The CDR3 DNA reads TGTGCCAGCAGTGAGCGGGGGGCGGGTTGGCCCCAGCATTTT.

This clonotype was observed a handful of times. The chain has TRBV29-1 and TRBJ1-2, with a weak D call TRBD1 (6 bases). The CDR3 length is 11 residues. V lost 8 bases and J 7 bases, leaving 14 bases between the germline ends. Germline loops: CDR1 SQVTM, CDR2 ANQGSEA. The CDR3 nucleotides are TGCAGCACCAAGGGGGATTCTGGCTACACCTTC. Residues: CSTKGDSGYTF.

As concerns this clonotype: A read error may produce the germline difference seen at one junction end. The rearrangement joins TRBV7-9 to TRBJ2-1; 9 nucleotides agree with TRBD1. Germline V gene sequence: CDR1 SEHNR, CDR2 FQNEAQ (reference sequence). CDR3 length: 15 amino acids. CDR3 amino acids: CASSSTGGSYKEQFF. CDR3 DNA sequence: TGTGCCAGCAGCTCAACAGGGGGCTCCTACAAAGAGCAGTTCTTC.

Ten or more counts support this clonotype. The chain couples TRBV24-1 to TRBJ2-5, with unresolved D. Trimming pared 1 base from V and 1 base from J, leaving 9 bases between. CDR3 length: 15 amino acids. Germline loops: CDR1 KGHDR, CDR2 SFDVKD. In nucleotides, the CDR3 is TGTGCCACCAGTGATTTAACAGCCTTCCAAGAGACCCAGTACTTC. It is translated as CATSDLTAFQETQYF.

This clonotype was seen repeatedly, ten times or more. The genes are TRBV24-1 and TRBJ2-7; the D is unclear. V lost 4 bases to trimming and J lost 7 bases, with 19 bases between them. Germline V lookup: CDR1 KGHDR, CDR2 SFDVKD. The CDR3 totals 15 residues. Here the CDR3 DNA reads TGTGCCACCAGTGACAGTAGCCGAGAAAGTGGAGAGCAGTACTTC. It codes for CATSDSSRESGEQYF.